This record covers a single T cell receptor beta chain. Its antigen is currently unknown. The CDR3 extends over 14 amino acids. Germline V gives CDR1 SGDLS, CDR2 YYNGEE. These data originate in a study of monozygotic twins with inflammatory bowel disease. General study results and limits: Lower sharing of clonotypes with other individuals was seen in IBD patients than in healthy twins. This was most marked in patients showing signs of disease activity. IBD patients carried less diverse TCRbeta repertoires (inverse Simpson) than healthy co-twins.

Each TCR library consumed 3,000 to 3,500 ng of total RNA. TCRdb re-called the 5' RACE reads and gives one entry per CDR3 protein, without DNA. The table lists 400,000 or so distinct CDR3 sequences. Sequencing was carried out using blood. The chain carries TRBV9 and TRBJ2-3. The sequence was collected from a human donor with ulcerative colitis or Crohn's disease, or a healthy co-twin of an affected twin (not recorded which). Here the CDR3 reads CASSGGVPTDTQYF.